These 5 T cell receptor beta chains originate from one sample sequenced in a study of early T cells in non-severe SARS-CoV-2 infection. In TCRdb, the 5' RACE reads were re-called with MiXCR into one record per CDR3 protein. The sample lists about 98,000 distinct CDR3 sequences, around 10% occurring once. The sequencing sample was made of whole blood. These TCRs come from an adult who was a healthcare worker with PCR-confirmed SARS-CoV-2 infection or an uninfected control (not recorded which).

The rearrangement joins TRBV20-1 to TRBJ1-1; D ambiguous. The CDR3 loop spans 14 amino acids. Germline V gene data show CDR1 as DFQATT and CDR2 as SNEGSKA (reference sequence). V lost 0 bases and J lost 1, with 9 bases in between. The CDR3 DNA is TGCAGTGCTAGAGATCCCAACCAGAACACTGAAGCTTTCTTT. Translating it yields CSARDPNQNTEAFF.

This clonotype was counted many times. The rearrangement uses TRBV10-3 and TRBJ2-5; D perhaps matches TRBD1 (5 bases). Germline CDR1 reads ENHRY; CDR2 reads SYGVKD. Between the trimmed V and J ends, which lost 3 bases and 2 bases, there was a span of 7 bases. The CDR3 spans 13 residues. Written as DNA, the CDR3 is TGTGCCATCAGTGACCGACAGCAAGAGACCCAGTACTTC. It yields the protein CAISDRQQETQYF.

This clonotype was counted ten times or more. V is TRBV5-1 and J is TRBJ2-2; 12 bases map to TRBD2. The CDR3 length is 16 residues. In germline, CDR1 is SGHRS, CDR2 YFSETQ. V shed 0 bases, J shed 5 bases, and the junction held 2 bases outside the gene matches. For the CDR3, the DNA is TGCGCCAGCAGCTTGGAGGGGACTAGCGGGACCGGGGAGCTGTTTTTT. Translated: CASSLEGTSGTGELFF.

The rearrangement uses TRBV5-1 and TRBJ2-5; D is perhaps TRBD1 or TRBD2 (5 bases each). V was cut by 3 bases and J by 4 bases, with 10 bases left in between. The CDR3 totals 13 residues. Germline-derived CDR1 and CDR2 are SGHRS and YFSETQ. The CDR3, as DNA: TGCGCCAGCAGCTGGGGACCTGGAGAGACCCAGTACTTC. The encoded protein is CASSWGPGETQYF.

This clonotype was seen more than once but under ten times. This rearrangement joins TRBV20-1 to TRBJ2-1; TRBD2 agrees at 8 bases. The CDR3 extends over 14 amino acids. The germline gives CDR1 DFQATT, CDR2 SNEGSKA (reference sequence). V lost 6 bases and J lost 10; bases outside the gene matches: 14. CDR3 coding DNA: TGCAGTGCCCAGGCCGGCAGGAGCGGGGGCGAGCAGTTCTTC. Translated, it gives CSAQAGRSGGEQFF.